The 26 T cell receptor beta chains presented below share a single source sample, sequenced in a study of blood T cells in healthy people across ages. Through a sample-barcoded 5' primer and a J-beta primer mix, a second PCR was run for roughly 6 to 12 cycles. Each CDR3 protein gets one entry after TCRdb re-called the 5' RACE reads with MiXCR. This table holds roughly 830,000 distinct CDR3 sequences, around 62% found once. The sample comprised blood. All receptors derive from a man aged 25-45 years in good health.

The chain joins TRBV28 to TRBJ2-3; 10 positions agree with TRBD2. V shed 5 bases, J shed 4 bases, and the junction held 6 bases outside the gene matches. Looked up from germline, CDR1 is MDHEN and CDR2 is SYDVKM. CDR3 size: 15 residues. The CDR3 sequence is CASSLAGVGSDTQYF. DNA for the CDR3: TGTGCCAGCAGTCTAGCGGGAGTGGGGTCAGATACGCAGTATTTT.

The chain has TRBV7-9 and TRBJ1-6; weak D call: TRBD1 (6 bases). Trimming took off 5 bases at V and 7 bases at J, with 18 bases between the two ends. Looked up from germline, CDR1 is SEHNR and CDR2 is FQNEAQ (reference sequence). The CDR3 runs 16 residues. CDR3 in amino acids: CASSQLRGHLNSPLHF. The DNA for the CDR3 is TGTGCCAGCAGCCAACTTAGGGGACATTTAAATTCACCCCTCCACTTT. The full variable domain, its missing parts supplied by reference TRBV7-9 and TRBJ1-6, is DTGVSQNPRHKITKRGQNVTFRCDPISEHNRLYWYRQTLGQGPEFLTYFQNEAQLEKSRLLSDRFSAERPKGSFSTLEIQRTEQGDSAMYLCASSQLRGHLNSPLHFGNGTRLTVT.

The J gene is TRBJ2-3, the V gene TRBV7-2; D gene unclear. The CDR3 is 13 amino acids. Germline V gene lookup returns CDR1 SGHTA and CDR2 FQGNSA. V was cut by 5 bases and J by 2 bases, with 8 bases left in between. The CDR3 loop reads CASSPRNTDTQYF. CDR3 nucleotides: TGTGCCAGCAGCCCTAGAAACACAGATACGCAGTATTTT.

The V and J genes are TRBV27 and TRBJ1-2; no reliable D call. The length of the CDR3 is 14 residues. Germline V CDR1 and CDR2: MNHEY, SMNVEV (reference sequence). Trimming cost V 0 bases and J 6 bases, with 11 bases left between them. As DNA, the CDR3 is TGTGCCAGCAGTTTATCTGGCTCCTGGGATGGCTACACCTTC. Its protein is CASSLSGSWDGYTF.

The chain is built from TRBV7-2 and TRBJ1-1; D is unresolved. Trimming shortened V by 3 bases and J by 3 bases, and 5 bases separated the two germline ends. The germline gives CDR1 SGHTA, CDR2 FQGNSA. The CDR3 spans 12 residues. For the CDR3, the DNA is TGTGCCAGCAGCTTTGGACACACTGAAGCTTTCTTT. Encoded protein: CASSFGHTEAFF.

The chain employs TRBV20-1 and TRBJ1-6, with 8 bases identical to TRBD1. Looked up from germline, CDR1 is DFQATT and CDR2 is SNEGSKA (reference sequence). V gave up 1 base and J gave up 10 bases; unmatched junction bases: 9. The CDR3 consists of 15 residues. The CDR3 coding sequence is TGCAGTGCTAGAGGGGGGGACAGGAGTAAGTCACCCCTCCACTTT. Protein: CSARGGDRSKSPLHF.

Written as DNA, the CDR3 is TGTGCCAGCAGCTCCCGATTGGCCAAAAACATTCAGTACTTC. This codes for CASSSRLAKNIQYF. V usage is TRBV11-2 and J usage is TRBJ2-4; D unresolved. The CDR3 extends over 14 amino acids. Per germline, CDR1 SGHAT and CDR2 FQNNGV. The germline V and J ends were trimmed by 4 bases and 1 base, with 8 bases remaining between them.

The CDR3 sequence is CASSLPGLTVLYTF. The CDR3 DNA reads as TGTGCCAGCAGCTTGCCGGGACTGACCGTCCTCTACACCTTC. The chain recombines TRBV7-2 with TRBJ1-2, with TRBD1 as a possible D gene (5 bases). This CDR3 contains 14 residues. V lost 3 bases and J lost 10, with 18 bases in between. The germline V gene has CDR1 SGHTA and CDR2 FQGNSA. Filled out from reference TRBV7-2 and TRBJ1-2, the complete variable domain reads GAGVSQSPSNKVTEKGKDVELRCDPISGHTALYWYRQSLGQGLEFLIYFQGNSAPDKSGLPSDRFSAERTGGSVSTLTIQRTQQEDSAVYLCASSLPGLTVLYTFGSGTRLTVV.

The J gene is TRBJ2-3, the V gene TRBV6-1; 12 nucleotides agree with TRBD2. Losses at the gene ends were 6 bases for V and 2 bases for J; bases not matched to a gene: 12. The CDR3 sequence is 18 residues long. Germline CDR1 is MNHNS and CDR2 is SASEGT. The CDR3 DNA reads as TGTGCCAGCAGACGCACCACTAGCGGGGGGCCCCCCACAGATACGCAGTATTTT. It translates to CASRRTTSGGPPTDTQYF.

V is TRBV6-5 and J is TRBJ2-7; weak D call: TRBD2 (5 bases). CDR1 is MNHEY, CDR2 SVGAGI, per germline. CDR3 length: 13 amino acids. Trimming stripped 6 bases from V and 5 bases from J, with 14 bases between. The CDR3: CASSAGRSHEQYF. The CDR3 DNA reads as TGTGCCAGCAGCGCGGGTAGGTCCCACGAGCAGTACTTC.

The chain combines TRBV20-1 with TRBJ1-5; D is perhaps TRBD1 (5 bases). CDR1 is DFQATT and CDR2 is SNEGSKA in the germline V gene (reference sequence). Trimming removed 3 bases from V and 7 bases from J, with 10 bases in between. The CDR3 extends over 12 amino acids. The CDR3 sequence: CSARGGEQPQHF. In DNA form, the CDR3 reads TGCAGTGCTAGGGGAGGGGAGCAGCCCCAGCATTTT.

The chain uses TRBV20-1 and TRBJ1-5; TRBD1 might be the D (5 bases). The germline V gene has CDR1 DFQATT and CDR2 SNEGSKA (reference sequence). This CDR3 is built from 14 residues. V was pared by 6 bases and J by 2 bases, with 14 bases between. CDR3 protein: CSAQGSTGNQPQHF. For the CDR3, the DNA is TGCAGTGCGCAGGGTTCCACGGGCAATCAGCCCCAGCATTTT.

The CDR3 loop reads CASSYGDRINNEQFF. The CDR3 DNA sequence: TGTGCCAGCAGTTATGGGGACAGGATTAACAATGAGCAGTTCTTC. The J gene is TRBJ2-1, the V gene TRBV27; 8 bases line up with TRBD1. The CDR3 consists of 15 residues. The V gene end was trimmed by 4 bases and the J gene end by 5 bases; junction bases not matched to a gene: 7. Per germline, CDR1 MNHEY and CDR2 SMNVEV (reference sequence).

The rearrangement joins TRBV27 to TRBJ2-5; 7 bases are shared with TRBD1. The V and J ends lost 5 bases and 2 bases, in that order; junction bases with no gene match: 2. The CDR3 length is 13 residues. Germline V gene sequence: CDR1 MNHEY, CDR2 SMNVEV (reference sequence). CDR3 region: CASSGRGQETQYF. The CDR3 DNA is TGTGCCAGCAGTGGCAGGGGGCAAGAGACCCAGTACTTC.

The chain employs TRBV20-1 and TRBJ2-4; 10 bases fit TRBD2. The end of the DNA fits TRBJ2-7 better, so the J call may be wrong. The CDR3 is 14 amino acids. CDR1 and CDR2 (germline): DFQATT, SNEGSKA (reference sequence). The DNA of the CDR3 is TGCAGTGCTAGTCCAGCGGGGGGGACCTACGAGCAGTACTTC. Amino acid sequence: CSASPAGGTYEQYF.

This clonotype was counted between two and nine times. This chain links TRBV6-6 with TRBJ2-4, with 7 bases that match TRBD1. The better agreement between TRBJ2-7 and the DNA end casts doubt on the J call. There are 13 residues in the CDR3. From germline, CDR1 is MNHNY and CDR2 SVGAGI (reference sequence). CDR3 residues: CASRIGQAYEQYF. CDR3 DNA: TGTGCCAGCAGGATAGGACAGGCCTACGAGCAGTACTTC.

A few counts support this clonotype. The CDR3 reads CASSLREETQYF. The CDR3 DNA reads TGTGCCAGCAGTCTCCGGGAGGAGACGCAGTATTTT. The chain uses TRBV12-3 or TRBV12-4 and TRBJ2-5; 7 nucleotides match TRBD2. Near its end, the DNA agrees better with TRBJ2-3, so the J call may be wrong. The CDR3 consists of 12 residues.

The chain employs TRBV6-5 and TRBJ2-1; 8 bases are shared with TRBD1. The CDR3 totals 18 residues. Germline V lookup: CDR1 MNHEY, CDR2 SVGAGI. V was clipped by 2 bases and J by 0 bases; unmatched bases: 9. CDR3 residues: CASSYNPQGESSYNEQFF. CDR3 coding DNA: TGTGCCAGCAGTTACAACCCACAGGGGGAGAGCTCCTACAATGAGCAGTTCTTC.

This clonotype was counted a few times. CDR3 in DNA: TGTGCCAGCAGCGGGACGGGACAGAGCTATGGCTACACCTTC. Amino acid sequence: CASSGTGQSYGYTF. V and J are TRBV9 and TRBJ1-2; 7 positions agree with TRBD1. J lost 4 bases, V lost 3 bases, and 6 bases had no gene match. This CDR3 is built from 14 residues. In germline, CDR1 is SGDLS, CDR2 YYNGEE. The variable domain in full, completed from reference TRBV9 and TRBJ1-2, reads DSGVTQTPKHLITATGQRVTLRCSPRSGDLSVYWYQQSLDQGLQFLIQYYNGEERAKGNILERFSAQQFPDLHSELNLSSLELGDSALYFCASSGTGQSYGYTFGSGTRLTVV.

V gene TRBV6-5 combines with J gene TRBJ1-2; 10 bases fit TRBD1. CDR1 and CDR2 from the germline V gene are MNHEY and SVGAGI. Trimming took 8 bases from V and 6 from J; bases not matched to a gene: 9. CDR3 length: 14 residues. The CDR3: CASGDRGASNGYTF. CDR3 nucleotide sequence: TGTGCCAGCGGGGACAGGGGAGCTTCGAATGGCTACACCTTC.

The chain couples TRBV14 to TRBJ2-1, with 8 bases lining up with TRBD2. The germline CDR1 and CDR2 sequences are SGHDN and FVKESK. There are 16 residues in the CDR3. The junction had 8 bases not matched to a gene; V was cut back by 1 base and J by 6 bases. The CDR3 loop reads CASSQAGGFFSNEQFF. The CDR3 DNA is TGTGCCAGCAGCCAAGCGGGGGGGTTTTTCTCCAATGAGCAGTTCTTC. The full variable domain, in which reference TRBV14 and TRBJ2-1 provide the parts outside the CDR3, is EAGVTQFPSHSVIEKGQTVTLRCDPISGHDNLYWYRRVMGKEIKFLLHFVKESKQDESGMPNNRFLAERTGGTYSTLKVQPAELEDSGVYFCASSQAGGFFSNEQFFGPGTRLTVL.

This chain links TRBV28 with TRBJ2-3; TRBD2 aligns across 7 bases. The CDR3 is 15 amino acids. With V trimmed by 6 bases and J by 5 bases, 11 bases remained unmatched. Germline assignment: CDR1 MDHEN and CDR2 SYDVKM. The chain's CDR3 is CASRRLAGGEDTQYF. Here the CDR3 DNA reads TGTGCCAGCAGACGACTAGCTGGAGGGGAAGATACGCAGTATTTT.

The CDR3 loop reads CSVGTLGLPHEQFF. The CDR3 nucleotides are TGCAGCGTTGGGACATTGGGCCTACCCCATGAGCAGTTCTTC. The chain is built from TRBV29-1 and TRBJ2-1; possibly TRBD1 for D (5 bases). CDR3 size: 14 residues. The V gene lost 4 bases and the J gene lost 8 bases, with 18 bases spanning the gap. CDR1 and CDR2 (germline): SQVTM, ANQGSEA.

The chain carries TRBV28 and TRBJ1-6; TRBD1 is a possible D gene (6 bases). Trimming cost V 5 bases and J 5 bases, with 13 bases left between them. The germline gives CDR1 MDHEN, CDR2 SYDVKM. There are 15 residues in the CDR3. CDR3 DNA: TGTGCCAGCAGTACGGGGGCCCGCAATAATTCACCCCTCCACTTT. This gives the protein CASSTGARNNSPLHF.

The chain joins TRBV12-3 or TRBV12-4 to TRBJ2-7; possible D gene TRBD1, 5 bases. The CDR3 is 13 amino acids. Trimming took off 2 bases at V and 5 bases at J, with 10 bases between the two ends. The CDR3 DNA reads TGTGCCAGCAGTTTAAAAGGGGATGACGAGCAGTACTTC. Protein product: CASSLKGDDEQYF.

The gene calls are TRBV7-8 and TRBJ1-6; D is unclear. The V end lost 5 bases, the J end lost 9 bases, and 20 bases lay between the germline ends. The CDR3 is made up of 16 amino acids. The germline V gene encodes CDR1 SGHVS and CDR2 FQNEAQ. CDR3 protein: CASSPQQQGYPSPLHF. The DNA of the CDR3 is TGTGCCAGCAGCCCCCAGCAACAAGGGTATCCTTCACCCCTCCACTTT.